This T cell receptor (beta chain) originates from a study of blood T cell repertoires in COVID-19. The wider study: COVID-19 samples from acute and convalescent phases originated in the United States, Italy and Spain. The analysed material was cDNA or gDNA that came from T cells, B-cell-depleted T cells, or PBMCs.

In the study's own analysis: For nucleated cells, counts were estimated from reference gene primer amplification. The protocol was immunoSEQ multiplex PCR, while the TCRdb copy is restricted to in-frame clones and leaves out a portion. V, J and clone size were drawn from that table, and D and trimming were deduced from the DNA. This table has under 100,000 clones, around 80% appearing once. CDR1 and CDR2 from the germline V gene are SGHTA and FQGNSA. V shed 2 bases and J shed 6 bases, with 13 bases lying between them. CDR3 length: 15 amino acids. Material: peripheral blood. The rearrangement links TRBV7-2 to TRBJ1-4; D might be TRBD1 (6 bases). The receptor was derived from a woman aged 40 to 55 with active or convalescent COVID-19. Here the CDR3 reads CASSLQTGSYEKLFF. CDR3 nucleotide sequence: TGTGCCAGCAGCTTACAGACAGGCAGCTATGAAAAACTGTTTTTT.